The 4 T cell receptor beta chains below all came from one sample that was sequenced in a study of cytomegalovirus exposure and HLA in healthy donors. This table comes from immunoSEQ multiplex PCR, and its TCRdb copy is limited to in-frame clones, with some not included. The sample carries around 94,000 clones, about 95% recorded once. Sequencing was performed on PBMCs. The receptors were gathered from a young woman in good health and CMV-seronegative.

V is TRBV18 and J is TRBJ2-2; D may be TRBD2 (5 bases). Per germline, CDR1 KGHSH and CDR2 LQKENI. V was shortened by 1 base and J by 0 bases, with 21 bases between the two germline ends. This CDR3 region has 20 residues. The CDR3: CASSPLTISGAKTNTGELFF. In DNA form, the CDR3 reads TGTGCCAGCTCACCACTAACTATAAGCGGAGCCAAAACGAACACCGGGGAGCTGTTTTTT.

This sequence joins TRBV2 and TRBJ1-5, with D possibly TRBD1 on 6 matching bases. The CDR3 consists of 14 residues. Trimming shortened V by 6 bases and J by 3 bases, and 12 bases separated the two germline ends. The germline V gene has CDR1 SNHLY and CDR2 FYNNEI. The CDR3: CASRKGQDNQPQHF. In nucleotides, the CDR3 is TGTGCCAGCAGAAAGGGACAAGACAATCAGCCCCAGCATTTT.

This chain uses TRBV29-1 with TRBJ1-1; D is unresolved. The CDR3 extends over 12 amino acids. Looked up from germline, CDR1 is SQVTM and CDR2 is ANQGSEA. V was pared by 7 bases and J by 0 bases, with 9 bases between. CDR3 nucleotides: TGCAGCGATCGCGGGGTGAACACTGAAGCTTTCTTT. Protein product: CSDRGVNTEAFF.

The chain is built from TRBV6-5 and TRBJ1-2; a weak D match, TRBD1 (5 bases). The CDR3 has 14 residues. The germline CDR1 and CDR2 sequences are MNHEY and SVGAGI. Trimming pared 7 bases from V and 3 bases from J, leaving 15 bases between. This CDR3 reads CASNPGRDHYGYTF. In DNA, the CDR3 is TGTGCCAGCAACCCAGGGAGGGACCACTATGGCTACACCTTC.